This T cell receptor (beta chain) was documented in a study of technical replicates of blood from a few donors. Profiled with immunoSEQ multiplex PCR; TCRdb holds only in-frame clones, not every one. The table includes 60,000 or so clones, less than 98% detected once. The CDR3 extends over 15 amino acids. Unmatched junction bases numbered 7, after V lost 0 bases and J lost 5 bases. Germline V gene lookup returns CDR1 SGHNT and CDR2 YYREEE (reference sequence). This clone has a single count. The receptor comes from a human donor in good health. The chain employs TRBV5-4 and TRBJ2-5; 7 nucleotides agree with TRBD2. The sequencing sample was made of T cells isolated from PBMCs. Written as DNA, the CDR3 is TGTGCCAGCAGCTTGGGCTGGGAGGGCCGCGAGACCCAGTACTTC. Translation: CASSLGWEGRETQYF.